The clone carrying this T cell receptor beta chain was observed once. V lost 6 bases to trimming and J lost 5 bases; unmatched junction nucleotides: 6. There are 15 residues in the CDR3. The germline V gene encodes CDR1 MGHDK and CDR2 SYGVNS. These data come from a study of cytomegalovirus exposure and HLA in healthy donors. The PCR employed 60 Vbeta primers together with 13 Jbeta primers. Only in-frame clones appear in the TCRdb table, and some are missing; sequencing was by immunoSEQ multiplex PCR. The sample comprises more than 150,000 clones, roughly 73% of which are singletons, and about 7.7% rests with the top ten.

The rearrangement links TRBV25-1 to TRBJ1-4; TRBD1 matches 10 bases. The TCR was taken from a woman aged 40 to 50 in good health and CMV-seropositive. The specimen sequenced was PBMCs. The CDR3 here is CASSADRGRNEKLFF. The CDR3 bases are TGTGCCAGCAGCGCCGACAGGGGGCGAAATGAAAAACTGTTTTTT.